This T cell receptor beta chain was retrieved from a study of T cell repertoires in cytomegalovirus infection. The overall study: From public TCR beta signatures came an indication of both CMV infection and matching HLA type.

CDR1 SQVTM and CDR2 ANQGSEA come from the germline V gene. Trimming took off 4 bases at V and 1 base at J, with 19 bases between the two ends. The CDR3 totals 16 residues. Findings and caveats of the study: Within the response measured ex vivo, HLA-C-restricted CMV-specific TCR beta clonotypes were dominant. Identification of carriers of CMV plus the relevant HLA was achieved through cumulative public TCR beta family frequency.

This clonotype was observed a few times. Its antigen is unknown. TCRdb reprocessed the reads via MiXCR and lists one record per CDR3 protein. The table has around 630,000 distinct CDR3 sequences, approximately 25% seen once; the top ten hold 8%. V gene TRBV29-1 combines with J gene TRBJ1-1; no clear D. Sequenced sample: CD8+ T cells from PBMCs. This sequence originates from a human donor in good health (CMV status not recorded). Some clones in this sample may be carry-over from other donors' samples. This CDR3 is CSVVSSRSLKNTEAFF. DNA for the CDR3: TGCAGCGTTGTAAGCAGCAGGAGCTTAAAGAACACTGAAGCTTTCTTT. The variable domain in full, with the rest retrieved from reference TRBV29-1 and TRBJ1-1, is SAVISQKPSRDICQRGTSLTIQCQVDSQVTMMFWYRQQPGQSLTLIATANQGSEATYESGFVIDKFPISRPNLTFSTLTVSNMSPEDSSIYLCSVVSSRSLKNTEAFFGQGTRLTVV.